This entry lists 10 T cell receptor beta chains sequenced from one sample in a study of OX40 agonist ivuxolimab in advanced cancers. Profiling relied on immunoSEQ multiplex PCR, and the TCRdb table lists in-frame clones only, not all of them. Among 20,000 to 25,000 clones listed, approximately 80% were seen once. Here the sequenced sample was CD4+ or CD8+ T cells sorted from blood, taken in a trial of the OX40 agonist ivuxolimab. The receptors were gathered from an adult with an advanced solid tumor such as melanoma, head and neck, liver or kidney cancer.

The gene calls are TRBV30 and TRBJ1-2; tentatively, D is TRBD1 (5 bases). The V and J ends lost 1 base and 4 bases respectively, with 13 bases between them. Germline CDR1 is GTSNPN and CDR2 is SVGIG (reference sequence). CDR3 size: 14 residues. In nucleotides, the CDR3 is TGTGCCTGGAGTGGGGGCAGGGCTCTCTATGGCTACACCTTC. Its translation is CAWSGGRALYGYTF. The full variable domain, in which reference TRBV30 and TRBJ1-2 provide the parts outside the CDR3, is SQTIHQWPATLVQPVGSPLSLECTVEGTSNPNLYWYRQAAGRGLQLLFYSVGIGQISSEVPQNLSASRPQDRQFILSSKKLLLSDSGFYLCAWSGGRALYGYTFGSGTRLTVV.

The chain employs TRBV5-5 and TRBJ1-4, with 9 bases that match TRBD1. Germline V gene data show CDR1 as SGHKS and CDR2 as YYEKEE (reference sequence). The V and J ends lost 4 bases and 12 bases, in that order; junction bases with no gene match: 7. This CDR3 spans 13 amino acids. Here the CDR3 DNA reads TGTGCCAGCAGCCAGGGACAGGGCCGGGAACTGTTTTTT. Its translation is CASSQGQGRELFF.

The V and J genes are TRBV14 and TRBJ2-7; D gene ambiguous. The CDR3 is 13 residues long. The V end lost 1 base, the J end lost 2 bases, and 6 bases lay between the germline ends. CDR1 is SGHDN and CDR2 is FVKESK in the germline V gene. The CDR3 DNA reads as TGTGCCAGCAGCCAAGGCAGGACCTACGAGCAGTACTTC. The encoded protein is CASSQGRTYEQYF.

The chain combines TRBV11-1 with TRBJ2-5; D is tentatively TRBD1 or TRBD2 (5 bases each). The CDR3 runs 13 residues. Germline lookup yields CDR1 SGHAT and CDR2 FQDESV (reference sequence). The germline V and J ends were trimmed by 3 bases and 4 bases, with 9 bases remaining between them. The CDR3 loop is CASSFRGAETQYF. The CDR3 coding sequence is TGTGCCAGCAGCTTTAGGGGAGCAGAGACCCAGTACTTC.

The chain has TRBV7-6 and TRBJ2-2; D is uncertain. V was clipped by 2 bases and J by 4 bases, with 8 bases between them. The CDR3 is 14 amino acids. Per the germline V gene, CDR1 is SGHVS and CDR2 is FNYEAQ. The CDR3 reads CASSLSSATGELFF. The CDR3 DNA reads as TGTGCCAGCAGCTTAAGTTCGGCCACCGGGGAGCTGTTTTTT.

The CDR3 DNA follows: TGTGCCAGCAGCCAACAGGGGTACCTAAACACAGATACGCAGTATTTT. It yields the protein CASSQQGYLNTDTQYF. The chain employs TRBV13 and TRBJ2-3, with 7 nucleotides matching TRBD1. The CDR3 has 16 residues. The trim removed 5 bases at V and 2 bases at J, leaving 10 bases unmatched. Germline V gene data show CDR1 as PRHDT and CDR2 as FYEKMQ (reference sequence).

This clone was detected once. The rearrangement links TRBV5-5 to TRBJ1-1; tentative D call: TRBD1 (6 bases). The V and J ends lost 2 bases and 8 bases respectively, with 10 bases between them. CDR1 is SGHKS, CDR2 YYEKEE, per germline (reference sequence). The CDR3 extends over 12 amino acids. The CDR3 is CASSFRTDEAFF. CDR3 nucleotide sequence: TGTGCCAGCAGCTTCCGGACAGACGAAGCTTTCTTT.

V gene TRBV27 combines with J gene TRBJ2-1; D call uncertain. Germline assignment: CDR1 MNHEY and CDR2 SMNVEV (reference sequence). Trimming shortened V by 5 bases and J by 5 bases, and 16 bases separated the two germline ends. CDR3 length: 15 residues. CDR3 in DNA: TGTGCCAGCAGTCTGACTCAACACTTGAACAATGAGCAGTTCTTC. Translated, it gives CASSLTQHLNNEQFF.

This chain connects TRBV6-1 to TRBJ2-5; no clear D gene. The CDR3 totals 11 residues. With 7 bases removed from V and 4 bases from J, the gap between germline ends came to 7 bases. Per the germline V gene, CDR1 is MNHNS and CDR2 is SASEGT. The CDR3 DNA follows: TGTGCCAGCACCTTCAGAGAGACCCAGTACTTC. This gives the protein CASTFRETQYF.

The chain recombines TRBV19 with TRBJ2-5; tentatively, D is TRBD1 (5 bases). The germline CDR1 and CDR2 sequences are LNHDA and SQIVND (reference sequence). The CDR3 sequence is 15 residues long. Trimming removed 0 bases at V and 2 bases at J, with 10 bases between. The CDR3 sequence is CASSIDYRQQETQYF. The CDR3 DNA reads TGTGCCAGTAGTATAGATTACAGACAGCAAGAGACCCAGTACTTC.